This TCR beta chain was sequenced for a study of cytomegalovirus exposure and HLA in healthy donors. Turning to this clone: Other nucleotide sequences in the sample specify the same CDR3.

The repertoire was sequenced with immunoSEQ multiplex PCR; TCRdb's copy has only in-frame clones and lacks some. The sample consists of about 360,000 clones, roughly 90% of them appearing once. The CDR3 has 14 amino acids. V shed 2 bases and J shed 2 bases, with 10 bases lying between them. Germline CDR1 is MNHEY and CDR2 is SVGAGI. Sample: PBMCs. The clonotype comes from a woman between 18 and 29 years old in good health and CMV-seronegative. The chain links TRBV6-5 to TRBJ2-7; a weak D match, TRBD2 (6 bases). CDR3 sequence (DNA): TGTGCCAGCAGTTACCGGGGAGGTACCTACGAGCAGTACTTC. Translating it yields CASSYRGGTYEQYF.